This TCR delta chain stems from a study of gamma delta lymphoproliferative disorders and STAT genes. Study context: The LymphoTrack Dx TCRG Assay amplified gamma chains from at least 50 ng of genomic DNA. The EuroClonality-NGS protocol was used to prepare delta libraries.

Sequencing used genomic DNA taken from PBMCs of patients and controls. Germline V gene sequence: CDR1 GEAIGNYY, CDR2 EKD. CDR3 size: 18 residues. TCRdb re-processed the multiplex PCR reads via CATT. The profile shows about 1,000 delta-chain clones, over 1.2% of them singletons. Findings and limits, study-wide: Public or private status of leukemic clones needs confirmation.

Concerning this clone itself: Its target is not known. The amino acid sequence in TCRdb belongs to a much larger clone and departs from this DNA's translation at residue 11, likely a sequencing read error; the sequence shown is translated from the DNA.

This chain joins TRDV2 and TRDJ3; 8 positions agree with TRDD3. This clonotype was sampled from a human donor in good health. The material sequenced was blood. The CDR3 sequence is CACDTGGWKSLDTRQMFF. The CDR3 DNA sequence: TGTGCCTGTGACACTGGGGGATGGAAGTCCTTGGACACCCGACAGATGTTTTTC.